This passage covers 6 T cell receptor beta chains from one sample sequenced in a study of blood T cells in healthy people across ages. The second PCR ran roughly 7 to 12 cycles with a sample-barcoded 5' primer and J-beta primers. TCRdb re-called the 5' RACE reads through MiXCR, storing one row per CDR3 protein. This repertoire shows around 940,000 distinct CDR3 sequences, roughly 51% found once; its top ten account for about a fifth. The sample consisted of blood. The receptor set was obtained from a woman between 55 and 75 years old in good health.

This sequence joins TRBV6-4 and TRBJ2-7, with TRBD2 identical over 10 bases. The CDR3 sequence is 15 residues long. The germline V gene has CDR1 MRHNA and CDR2 SNTAGT. Germline trimming cut 0 bases from V and 5 bases from J; bases unmatched to any gene: 4. The CDR3: CASSDSSGRGHEQYF. Written as DNA, the CDR3 is TGTGCCAGCAGTGACTCCAGCGGGAGGGGTCACGAGCAGTACTTC.

This clonotype turned up a few times. The genes are TRBV28 and TRBJ2-5; possibly TRBD1 for D (5 bases). Germline CDR1 reads MDHEN; CDR2 reads SYDVKM. V was trimmed by 3 bases and J by 2 bases, leaving 16 bases between them. The CDR3 consists of 16 residues. CDR3 in amino acids: CASSFRQMGPQETQYF. Written as DNA, the CDR3 is TGTGCCAGCAGTTTCCGACAGATGGGGCCTCAAGAGACCCAGTACTTC.

This chain connects TRBV7-2 to TRBJ2-1; no clear D. The length of the CDR3 is 14 residues. The V gene lost 5 bases and the J gene lost 6 bases, with 14 bases spanning the gap. Germline loops: CDR1 SGHTA, CDR2 FQGNSA. The CDR3 spells CASSLTLMINEQFF. CDR3 sequence (DNA): TGTGCCAGCAGCCTTACCCTTATGATCAATGAGCAGTTCTTC.

V usage is TRBV5-1 and J usage is TRBJ2-1; 7 positions match TRBD1. The end of the DNA fits TRBJ2-7 better, so the J call may be wrong. Germline V lookup: CDR1 SGHRS, CDR2 YFSETQ. The CDR3 is made up of 15 amino acids. The CDR3 loop is CASSHRDRFYNEQYF. The DNA of the CDR3 is TGCGCCAGCAGCCATCGGGACAGATTCTACAATGAGCAGTACTTC.

The chain's CDR3 is CASSPPRGASNGEQFF. The CDR3 DNA follows: TGTGCCAGCAGCCCACCCCGAGGGGCATCTAACGGTGAGCAGTTCTTC. This chain links TRBV7-2 with TRBJ2-1; D possibly matches TRBD1 or TRBD2 (5 bases each). Germline V lookup: CDR1 SGHTA, CDR2 FQGNSA. The CDR3 length is 16 residues. Trimming took off 5 bases at V and 9 bases at J, with 23 bases between the two ends.

Comments on this clonotype: The junction differs from germline at one of its ends, possibly a read error. The chain combines TRBV5-1 with TRBJ2-3; TRBD1 agrees at 9 bases. Germline V gene sequence: CDR1 SGHRS, CDR2 YFSETQ. This CDR3 region has 20 residues. CDR3: CAGSKVPGQGDLLGTDTQYF. CDR3 coding DNA: TGCGCCGGCAGCAAGGTACCGGGACAGGGAGATCTATTGGGCACAGATACGCAGTATTTT.